Below are 3 T cell receptor beta chains sequenced from a single sample in a study of T cell repertoires in cytomegalovirus infection. Each CDR3 protein is one row after TCRdb ran MiXCR on the reads. There are roughly 120,000 distinct CDR3 sequences in the sample; 32% occur only once, and 58% lies in the top ten. Their specific antigens are unknown. The sample was CD8+ T cells from cultured PBMCs, taken from culture after CMV antigen stimulation. The receptor set was obtained from a human donor in good health (CMV status not recorded). Some clones in this sample may be carry-over from other donors' samples.

The chain carries TRBV2 and TRBJ2-3, with TRBD2 identical over 8 bases. V was clipped by 8 bases and J by 2 bases; unmatched bases: 9. CDR1 SNHLY and CDR2 FYNNEI come from the germline V gene. The CDR3 covers 15 residues. The CDR3, as DNA: TGTGCCAGCTATCCTAGCGGGTTCTACACAGATACGCAGTATTTT. Translation gives CASYPSGFYTDTQYF. Full variable domain (outside the CDR3, taken from reference TRBV2 and TRBJ2-3): EPEVTQTPSHQVTQMGQEVILRCVPISNHLYFYWYRQILGQKVEFLVSFYNNEISEKSEIFDDQFSVERPDGSNFTLKIRSTKLEDSAMYFCASYPSGFYTDTQYFGPGTRLTVL.

Only one count was recorded for this clonotype. The chain couples TRBV19 to TRBJ2-1; perhaps TRBD2 as D (5 bases). The CDR3 has 13 amino acids. Trimming took 2 bases from V and 5 from J, leaving 7 bases between them. Germline assignment: CDR1 LNHDA and CDR2 SQIVND (reference sequence). The CDR3 loop is CASSIPGDNEQFF. The DNA for the CDR3 is TGTGCCAGTAGTATACCCGGGGACAATGAGCAGTTCTTC. Complete variable domain (other parts from reference TRBV19 and TRBJ2-1): DGGITQSPKYLFRKEGQNVTLSCEQNLNHDAMYWYRQDPGQGLRLIYYSQIVNDFQKGDIAEGYSVSREKKESFPLTVTSAQKNPTAFYLCASSIPGDNEQFFGPGTRLTVL.

The V call is TRBV6-2 or TRBV6-3, the J call TRBJ2-7; TRBD2 matches at 7 bases. Per germline, CDR1 MNHEY and CDR2 SVGEGT. V lost 5 bases, J lost 3 bases, and 10 bases stayed unmatched. The CDR3 has 15 amino acids. In nucleotides, the CDR3 is TGTGCCAGCAGTCCCTGGGACGGGGGGATCTACGAGCAGTACTTC. Translated, it gives CASSPWDGGIYEQYF.